This record concerns one TCR beta chain sequence. This specimen belongs to a study of control samples from healthy donors and cancer patients. The germline V gene has CDR1 SGHNT and CDR2 YENEEA. The CDR3 totals 13 residues. With 1 base removed from V and 4 bases from J, the gap between germline ends came to 6 bases. The protocol was immunoSEQ multiplex PCR, while the TCRdb copy is restricted to in-frame clones and leaves out a portion. Here the sample spans 85,000 to 100,000 clones, roughly 86% being singletons. The chain couples TRBV11-3 to TRBJ2-3; D call uncertain. The TCR was taken from a man in his sixties in good health. Sequenced input: blood. CDR3 coding DNA: TGTGCCAGCAGCTTAGGTCTCTCAGATACGCAGTATTTT. Protein sequence: CASSLGLSDTQYF. Variable domain in full (rest from reference TRBV11-3 and TRBJ2-3): EAGVVQSPRYKIIEKKQPVAFWCNPISGHNTLYWYLQNLGQGPELLIRYENEEAVDDSQLPKDRFSAERLKGVDSTLKIQPAELGDSAVYLCASSLGLSDTQYFGPGTRLTVL.